The T cell receptor (beta chain) described here comes from a study of blood T cell repertoires in COVID-19. Turning to the study itself: Both acute and convalescent COVID-19 samples were obtained from the United States, Italy and Spain. Sample material is recorded as cDNA or gDNA derived from T cells, B-cell-depleted T cells, or PBMCs.

In the original workflow: Reference gene primer amplification in the assay estimated nucleated cell counts. TCRdb's copy holds only in-frame clones and misses some; the assay was immunoSEQ multiplex PCR. V and J calls and clone size are those listed in that table; D and trimming were worked out from the DNA. Among around 130,000 clones, about 75% were seen once, and the ten largest hold 20%. In germline, CDR1 is LGHDT, CDR2 YNNKEL (reference sequence). The CDR3 sequence is 14 residues long. Trimming pared 4 bases from V and 1 base from J, leaving 9 bases between. The rearrangement joins TRBV3-1 (or the pseudogene TRBV3-2) to TRBJ2-3, with D possibly TRBD2 on 6 matching bases. Sequenced sample: peripheral blood. The source of this sequence is a man aged 80 or over with acute or convalescent COVID-19. The CDR3 nucleotides read TGTGCCAGCAGCCCGGGACTCCGCACAGATACGCAGTATTTT. It specifies CASSPGLRTDTQYF.